These T cell receptor beta chains were read from a single sample in a study of blood T cells in healthy people across ages. TCRdb itself ran the 5' RACE reads through MiXCR, one entry per CDR3 protein. The sample has hundreds of thousands of distinct CDR3 sequences; roughly three fifths are singletons. The material sequenced was blood. The source is a man in his forties in good health. The CDR3 runs from the conserved cysteine through the conserved F or W. Each record gives: D gene, J gene, V gene, CDR3 protein. The D gene is left open where the match is weak.

>.|.|TRBV27
CASRSGDEQYF
>.|TRBJ2-7|TRBV4-3
CASSQDRDRPGYEQYF
>.|TRBJ1-6|TRBV7-8
CASSLSLPSRSPLHF
>.|TRBJ2-1|TRBV18
CASAQIPNEQFF
>TRBD1|TRBJ2-1|TRBV23-1
CASSQSDFLGQGIRNEQFF
>.|TRBJ2-2|TRBV5-1
CASSLDPNTGELFF
>TRBD1|TRBJ1-4|TRBV4-2
CASSQIQGSLREKLFF
>.|TRBJ1-1|TRBV25-1
CASSRFEGTEAFF
>.|TRBJ2-2|TRBV5-1
CASSPQTNTGELFF
>.|TRBJ2-1|TRBV20-1
CSAATNEQFF
>.|TRBJ2-3|TRBV9
CASSVDLQGAHTDTQYF
>TRBD1|TRBJ2-1|TRBV6-2/TRBV6-3
CASREGDRTKFF
>.|TRBJ1-4|TRBV20-1
CSAPTGWDEKLFF
>TRBD2|TRBJ2-3|TRBV9
CASSLGTSGHTDTQYF
>TRBD2|TRBJ2-3|TRBV6-5
CASSYRLAGGTDTQYF
>TRBD2|TRBJ2-5|TRBV25-1
CASSADPGTSGGKGTQYF
>TRBD1|TRBJ2-1|TRBV11-3
CASSLRGTGGNEQFF
>.|TRBJ1-5|TRBV10-3
CAISESGTWGHPDQPQHF
>.|TRBJ1-5|TRBV20-1
CSARELRGGGNQPQHF
>.|TRBJ2-1|TRBV4-3
CASSQDRSGRRYNEQFF
>.|TRBJ1-1|TRBV24-1
CATMVNTEAFF
>TRBD1|TRBJ2-1|TRBV4-1
CASSRSGQGNEQFF
>.|.|TRBV5-1
CASSLPSGSYEQYF
>.|TRBJ1-2|TRBV7-8
CASSLLRDTRIYGYTF
>.|TRBJ2-3|TRBV2
CASSDDRADTQYF
>TRBD1|TRBJ2-7|TRBV7-2
CASSLEVFGTGAYEQYF
>.|TRBJ1-5|TRBV7-9
CASSTDNAGQPQHF
>TRBD2|TRBJ2-3|TRBV24-1
CATSDLPGLAGGLITDTQYF
>TRBD1|TRBJ2-3|TRBV2
CASRGGQGTDTQYF
>TRBD1|TRBJ1-3|TRBV5-1
CASSFGQGSGNTIYF
>.|TRBJ2-4|TRBV2
CASTSAEAKNIQYF
>TRBD1|TRBJ2-3|TRBV2
CASSTKRGTGYRRGTDTQYF
>TRBD2|TRBJ2-1|TRBV7-2
CASSFQAGDGETQFF
>.|TRBJ1-1|TRBV7-9
CASRVHGDNTEAFF
>.|TRBJ2-3|TRBV13
CASSLARWGSPTDTQYF
>TRBD1|TRBJ1-2|TRBV11-1
CASSLATRDRGAGYTF
>TRBD1|TRBJ2-3|TRBV12-3/TRBV12-4
CASNGDRRTDTQYF
>.|TRBJ2-6|TRBV27
CASSSWGPASSGANVLTF
>TRBD1|.|TRBV12-3/TRBV12-4
CAGSDTGVYEQYF
>TRBD1|.|TRBV28
CASSTTGGSEQYF
>TRBD1|.|TRBV7-9
CASSDHDAGGEQYF
>.|TRBJ1-6|TRBV6-5
CASSSGYNNSPLHF
>TRBD2|TRBJ2-3|TRBV14
CASSHSGEGRDTQYF
>TRBD1|TRBJ2-4|TRBV9
CASSVTGQGPHSAKNIQYF
>.|TRBJ2-3|TRBV20-1
CSATAPRVGTDTQYF
>.|TRBJ1-5|TRBV7-9
CASSFYTGTGSNQPQHF
>.|TRBJ2-7|TRBV12-3/TRBV12-4
CASSLSPDSREYF
>TRBD1|TRBJ2-3|TRBV2
CASRELTGTATDTQYF
>.|TRBJ1-1|TRBV29-1
CSSQGMNTEAFF
>.|TRBJ2-1|TRBV10-3
CASHRDAGLNEQFF
>.|TRBJ1-6|TRBV9
CASSLGGLRSPLHF
>TRBD1|TRBJ1-5|TRBV28
CASRPGDRDNQPQHF
>.|TRBJ1-1|TRBV14
CASSHHTEAFF
>.|TRBJ2-1|TRBV27
CASLTPGNRNEQFF
>TRBD1|TRBJ1-5|TRBV3-1
CASSPQGASNQPQHF
>TRBD2|TRBJ2-1|TRBV3-1
CASSRTSGRADEQFF
>TRBD1|TRBJ2-3|TRBV5-1
CASSSEGQGTDTQYF
>.|TRBJ1-5|TRBV12-3/TRBV12-4
CASSYARRNQPQHF
>.|TRBJ2-7|TRBV20-1
CSARTAYEQYF
>TRBD1|TRBJ1-2|TRBV5-8
CASTRQGFYGYTF